The T cell receptor beta chain under discussion was sequenced for a study of pediatric ulcerative colitis. On the study more broadly: Disease was pancolitis in seven and left-sided in two, histology-confirmed.

Clones were sequenced by immunoSEQ multiplex PCR, and TCRdb holds only the in-frame ones, with some missing. The sample has around 30,000 clones, roughly 86% seen once. On this clone itself: The target antigen is unknown.

Germline V CDR1 and CDR2: SNHLY, FYNNEI. This CDR3 comprises 15 residues. Between the trimmed V and J ends, which lost 6 bases and 7 bases, there was a span of 16 bases. Study-wide results and caveats: Blood-rectal clonal overlap within each person was significantly higher in ulcerative colitis patients than controls. Two rectal clonotypes were found only in ulcerative colitis patients, all of them.

The sequence derives from a boy younger than 18 with severe ulcerative colitis. J is TRBJ1-6 and V is TRBV2, with D possibly being TRBD1 (6 bases). Sequenced material: blood. In DNA form, the CDR3 reads TGTGCCAGCAGACAGGGTTGGGGAGGGAATTCACCCCTCCACTTT. Translating it yields CASRQGWGGNSPLHF. Supplemented by reference TRBV2 and TRBJ1-6, the full variable domain reads EPEVTQTPSHQVTQMGQEVILRCVPISNHLYFYWYRQILGQKVEFLVSFYNNEISEKSEIFDDQFSVERPDGSNFTLKIRSTKLEDSAMYFCASRQGWGGNSPLHFGNGTRLTVT.